Reported below is one T cell receptor beta chain. This clonotype appeared a few times. Its cognate antigen has yet to be identified. There are no base qualities to consult, and no much larger clone falls within one base. Reading the label with the study, this specimen's time point is: newly diagnosed GD, antithyroid drugs for less than 3 months. For both TCR sequencing and RNA sequencing, RNA was extracted from PBMCs using TRIzol. Graves' disease was diagnosed according to American Thyroid Association guidelines. The patients came from an endocrinology department in Xi'an, China. Each patient gave 8.5 to 9.5 milliliters of peripheral blood, collected in an EDTA anticoagulant tube. Ficoll Paque Plus density gradient separation was used to isolate PBMCs, and no further T cell sorting was performed. RNA quality was checked with an Agilent 2100 Bioanalyzer and agarose gel, and concentration with a NanoDrop 2000.

The source of the sample is a study of regulatory T cells in long-lasting Graves disease (dated by TCRdb to about 2021). At the level of the whole study: Newly diagnosed Graves' disease patients had taken antithyroid drugs for less than 3 months. Patients with persistent Graves' disease were compared with patients with newly diagnosed Graves' disease using TCR sequencing and RNA sequencing of peripheral blood. The study was conducted in China and was registered as a clinical trial. TCR sequencing covered 13 persistent and around 20 newly diagnosed Graves' disease patients, around 33 samples in total.

CDR1 and CDR2 are read off the germline V gene (reference sequence) as SEHNR and FQNEAQ. The CDR3 goes from the cysteine to the phenylalanine over 16 residues. CDR3 DNA is the only sequence kept; it has 48 bases, read in frame from the first base. V has 6 bases trimmed and J has 2 bases trimmed; junction bases matching no gene number 9. Libraries were prepared through multiplex PCR. Sequenced on an Illumina HiSeq 4000. To build TCR beta libraries, CDR3 regions were amplified by Arm-PCR using iRepertoire HTBI primers. PCR products were gel purified before sequencing. As for how the authors treated the data: Gene usage analysis of CDR3 amino acid clonotypes used the 60 to 75 TRBV and 14 to 15 TRBJ segments found across samples. COPE and FqMerger were used to merge filtered high-quality paired reads into contigs. BLAST was used to align contigs to the IMGT TRBV, TRBD and TRBJ reference genes, and CDR3 was defined following IMGT. Clonotypes above 0.1% frequency were classified as highly expanded clones. Shannon entropy was used to measure repertoire diversity, and the Gini coefficient was used to measure V-J evenness. A clonotype found in more than one individual was treated as public. TCRdb applied fastp at Q25 and MiXCR to the public reads, then kept only in-frame beta chains. Rows are combined by CDR3 protein, so each entry shows the most common genes and DNA. For this entry, the V and J calls and clone size follow TCRdb and not the study's own pipeline. For this sample the table gives 370,000 or so distinct CDR3 sequences, of which about 16% were detected only once. The ten most abundant clones make up 20% to 25% of the sample.

The full study reports these points: A larger number of public clonotypes was shared among persistent patients (around 2,500) than among newly diagnosed patients (over 850). The study examined only peripheral blood because the primary lesion, thyroid tissue, could not be accessed. The authors acknowledged the small sample size as a limitation that may reduce accuracy. Compared with newly diagnosed patients, patients with persistent Graves' disease had lower TCR Shannon entropy and fewer highly expanded clones, which suggests clonal expansion. Only the TCR beta chain was sequenced and analyzed. Preferential use of TRBV28, TRBJ1-2 and TRBJ2-5 was observed in persistent disease, whereas TRBV20-1 and TRBJ2-1 were favored in newly diagnosed disease.

These same data were also listed under a study on T cells in Graves' hyperthyroidism and ophthalmopathy. As the second paper documents: A patient counted as having stable Graves' hyperthyroidism if no progression to ophthalmopathy occurred over 18 months of follow-up. The hyperthyroidism patients were between 18 and 65 years old and newly diagnosed, with a disease duration of less than 2 months. Exclusion was applied to patients with uncontrolled infections, other autoimmune diseases, pregnancy or lactation. Diagnoses relied on clinical symptoms, serum thyroxine and TRAb, thyroid ultrasound and orbital computed tomography. The first round of RT-PCR for the TCR CDR3 was performed with the HTBI primer set and the Qiagen OneStep RT-PCR kit. Most expanded thyroid clonotypes (frequency above 0.001) were also found in blood, which suggests that blood repertoires may mirror thyroid immune responses. A model built on a 13 V-J signature distinguished ophthalmopathy from stable hyperthyroidism, reaching about 88% sensitivity and around 81% specificity in cross-validation and 80%/75% in testing. During validation, the model predicted progression to ophthalmopathy a median of around 7 months ahead of onset, with almost 71% sensitivity and around 73% specificity. TCR V-J signatures able to tell the groups apart were searched for in a discovery cohort of 90 to 100 patients, of whom 40 to 45 had Graves' ophthalmopathy and roughly 59 had stable Graves' hyperthyroidism. Prospective prediction of ophthalmopathy was tested in an independent validation cohort of approximately 19 hyperthyroidism patients and 15 to 17 patients who later progressed to ophthalmopathy. The approximately 90 discovery patients were randomly split 7:3 into training and test sets. The study also compared thyroid tissue and blood T-cell repertoires from roughly six Graves' hyperthyroidism patients. Following sampling, methimazole starting at 30 mg daily was given to hyperthyroidism patients, and high-dose intravenous methylprednisolone was given to ophthalmopathy patients. A second multiplex PCR round built the libraries, followed by size selection and purification. Paired-end sequencing of the libraries was performed with 100 bp reads on an Illumina HiSeq2000. SOAPnuke was used to process the raw data, with reads discarded if the reads contained adapters or uncalled bases, had a mean Phred below 15, or lacked an exact constant-primer or identifier match. High-quality paired reads were merged with COPE v1.2.5, and unique nucleotide sequences were defined as clonotypes. MiTCR v1.1 was used to align the clonotypes against IMGT TRBV, TRBD and TRBJ reference segments. Analysis was restricted to V-J combinations with a frequency above 0.0001, which covered about 99% of repertoires. The TCS score was defined as F50 (clonal expansion) divided by E x V (chaos), with BLOSUM62-based TCRdist calculated between CDR3 peptides within each V-J. Welch's t-statistics and random forest reduced roughly 530 V-J features to 13, which were used in a naive Bayes classifier (R e1071). Sample size was not statistically predetermined, and investigators were not blinded to group allocation. The paper describes TCR Vbeta CDR3 sequencing of about 140 peripheral blood samples, made up of 43 ophthalmopathy patients, approximately 76 hyperthyroidism patients and some 17 progressor patients.

This TCR came from a woman younger than 30 with Graves disease. Donor details come from another sample of the same person, matched by shared clones. The rearranged segments are TRBV7-9 and TRBJ2-3; 9 bases in the junction line up with TRBD1. This material consisted of peripheral blood mononuclear cells (PBMCs), taken at new diagnosis, from a patient treated with antithyroid drugs. The CDR3 region: CASSSNRGPVTDTQYF. The DNA reads TGTGCCAGCAGTTCAAACAGGGGGCCGGTCACAGATACGCAGTATTTT. The CDR3 plus the reference TRBV7-9 and TRBJ2-3 genes for the other parts give the full variable domain: DTGVSQNPRHKITKRGQNVTFRCDPISEHNRLYWYRQTLGQGPEFLTYFQNEAQLEKSRLLSDRFSAERPKGSFSTLEIQRTEQGDSAMYLCASSSNRGPVTDTQYFGPGTRLTVL.